One TCR beta chain is described in this entry. This table comes from immunoSEQ multiplex PCR, and its TCRdb copy is limited to in-frame clones, with some not included. This sample has 250,000 to 350,000 clones, with more than 80% found just once. The sample belongs to a study of blood T cell repertoires in COVID-19. CDR3 length equals 17 residues. V shed 5 bases and J shed 1 base, with 15 bases lying between them. Germline CDR1 MDHEN, CDR2 SYDVKM. The sequencing sample was made of peripheral blood. This receptor was identified in a woman aged 25 to 39 with COVID-19, enrolled during active disease. The chain employs TRBV28 and TRBJ1-6; D is possibly TRBD1 (5 bases). The CDR3 is CASSPSNRRSYNSPLHF. The CDR3 region has the DNA TGTGCCAGCAGTCCCTCGAACAGGCGTTCCTATAATTCACCCCTCCACTTT.